These T cell receptor beta chains were read from a single sample in a study of blood T cell repertoires in COVID-19. The repertoire was sequenced with immunoSEQ multiplex PCR; TCRdb's copy has only in-frame clones and lacks some. The table records roughly 120,000 clones, around 85% of them present only once. Input material: peripheral blood. Source of these receptors: a woman of 80 years or more with COVID-19, enrolled during active disease. CDR3s include the opening cysteine and the closing phenylalanine or tryptophan. Fields, in order: clone size, D gene, V gene, J gene, CDR3 protein, CDR3 DNA. D genes are given only for firm matches. Size tells how often a clone was seen (once, few, many) or the class of an expanded clone, and some rows leave it out.

abundance: .
d_gene: .
v_gene: TRBV7-3
j_gene: TRBJ1-2
CDR3aa: CASSFGGNYGYTF
CDR3nt: TGTGCCAGCAGCTTCGGCGGAAACTATGGCTACACCTTC

abundance: .
d_gene: .
v_gene: TRBV28
j_gene: TRBJ2-3
CDR3aa: CASSLFGDTDTQYF
CDR3nt: TGTGCCAGCAGTTTATTCGGGGACACAGATACGCAGTATTTT

abundance: .
d_gene: .
v_gene: TRBV3-1/TRBV3-2
j_gene: TRBJ2-5
CDR3aa: CASRDSLQETQYF
CDR3nt: TGTGCCAGCAGAGACAGTTTACAAGAGACCCAGTACTTC

abundance: .
d_gene: TRBD2
v_gene: TRBV6-5
j_gene: TRBJ2-3
CDR3aa: CASSKVAGATDTQYF
CDR3nt: TGTGCCAGCAGCAAGGTGGCGGGAGCCACAGATACGCAGTATTTT

abundance: .
d_gene: .
v_gene: TRBV6-5
j_gene: TRBJ2-7
CDR3aa: CASSYSWLDVDEQYF
CDR3nt: TGTGCCAGCAGTTACTCGTGGCTAGATGTCGACGAGCAGTACTTC

abundance: .
d_gene: .
v_gene: TRBV6-2/TRBV6-3
j_gene: TRBJ2-2
CDR3aa: CASSTQSSGELFF
CDR3nt: TGTGCCAGCAGTACACAGTCCTCCGGGGAGCTGTTTTTT

abundance: .
d_gene: .
v_gene: TRBV7-8
j_gene: TRBJ2-5
CDR3aa: CASSSSSGKRETQYF
CDR3nt: TGTGCCAGCAGCTCTAGCTCCGGGAAAAGGGAGACCCAGTACTTC

abundance: .
d_gene: .
v_gene: TRBV3-1/TRBV3-2
j_gene: TRBJ1-5
CDR3aa: CASSQQFSNQPQHF
CDR3nt: TGTGCCAGCAGCCAACAGTTTAGCAATCAGCCCCAGCATTTT

abundance: .
d_gene: TRBD2
v_gene: TRBV7-3
j_gene: TRBJ2-1
CDR3aa: CASSPTSATGHEQFF
CDR3nt: TGTGCCAGCAGCCCAACTAGCGCCACGGGACATGAGCAGTTCTTC

abundance: .
d_gene: .
v_gene: TRBV7-3
j_gene: TRBJ2-3
CDR3aa: CASSFDSSHTQYF
CDR3nt: TGTGCCAGCAGCTTCGACTCTTCGCATACGCAGTATTTT

abundance: .
d_gene: .
v_gene: TRBV7-2
j_gene: TRBJ2-3
CDR3aa: CASSPSPTGTDTQYF
CDR3nt: TGTGCCAGCAGCCCATCACCAACGGGGACAGATACGCAGTATTTT

abundance: .
d_gene: .
v_gene: TRBV7-9
j_gene: TRBJ2-6
CDR3aa: CASSFTPGSGANVLTF
CDR3nt: TGTGCCAGCAGCTTTACCCCGGGCTCTGGGGCCAACGTCCTGACTTTC

abundance: .
d_gene: .
v_gene: TRBV6-5
j_gene: TRBJ1-1
CDR3aa: CATSYRRENTEAFF
CDR3nt: TGTGCCACCTCATACCGGAGAGAGAACACTGAAGCTTTCTTT

abundance: .
d_gene: TRBD2
v_gene: TRBV2
j_gene: TRBJ2-3
CDR3aa: CASTLLAGVNTDTQYF
CDR3nt: TGTGCCAGCACCCTCCTAGCGGGAGTTAACACAGATACGCAGTATTTT

abundance: once
d_gene: TRBD1
v_gene: TRBV18
j_gene: TRBJ2-3
CDR3aa: CASSPPPSGGGGTDTQYF
CDR3nt: TGTGCCAGCTCACCACCGCCGTCAGGGGGCGGAGGCACAGATACGCAGTATTTT

abundance: .
d_gene: TRBD1
v_gene: TRBV6-4
j_gene: TRBJ2-1
CDR3aa: CARQQGRNEQFF
CDR3nt: TGTGCCAGACAACAGGGGAGAAATGAGCAGTTCTTC

abundance: few
d_gene: TRBD1
v_gene: TRBV10-3
j_gene: TRBJ2-7
CDR3aa: CAISGTGRTNSYEQYF
CDR3nt: TGTGCCATCAGCGGGACAGGGAGGACCAATTCCTACGAGCAGTACTTC

abundance: .
d_gene: .
v_gene: TRBV28
j_gene: TRBJ1-5
CDR3aa: CASSLGLRAGVQPQHF
CDR3nt: TGTGCCAGCAGTTTAGGTTTAAGGGCAGGGGTACAGCCCCAGCATTTT

abundance: .
d_gene: .
v_gene: TRBV19
j_gene: TRBJ2-1
CDR3aa: CASRDSGHRINEQFF
CDR3nt: TGTGCCAGTAGAGATTCGGGACACCGTATCAATGAGCAGTTCTTC

abundance: .
d_gene: TRBD2
v_gene: TRBV6-2/TRBV6-3
j_gene: TRBJ2-5
CDR3aa: CASSRASGPQETQYF
CDR3nt: TGTGCCAGCAGTCGGGCTAGCGGGCCCCAAGAGACCCAGTACTTC

abundance: .
d_gene: .
v_gene: TRBV5-4
j_gene: TRBJ1-2
CDR3aa: CASSFVTGLGDYGYTF
CDR3nt: TGTGCCAGCAGCTTCGTTACAGGGCTTGGGGACTATGGCTACACCTTC

abundance: once
d_gene: .
v_gene: TRBV11-2
j_gene: TRBJ1-2
CDR3aa: CASSLADSLDYGYTF
CDR3nt: TGTGCCAGCAGCTTAGCGGACAGTCTCGACTATGGCTACACCTTC

abundance: .
d_gene: .
v_gene: TRBV28
j_gene: TRBJ2-4
CDR3aa: CASSLRSGNIQYF
CDR3nt: TGTGCCAGCAGTCTTCGGAGTGGAAACATTCAGTACTTC

abundance: .
d_gene: .
v_gene: TRBV6-5
j_gene: TRBJ1-6
CDR3aa: CASSYSRVANSPLHF
CDR3nt: TGTGCCAGCAGTTACTCGAGGGTGGCGAATTCACCCCTCCACTTT

abundance: .
d_gene: TRBD2
v_gene: TRBV28
j_gene: TRBJ2-7
CDR3aa: CASSLNPLAGGPSYEQYF
CDR3nt: TGTGCCAGCAGTTTAAACCCCCTAGCGGGAGGGCCGTCGTACGAGCAGTACTTC

abundance: .
d_gene: TRBD2
v_gene: TRBV4-2
j_gene: TRBJ2-7
CDR3aa: CASSQDSTGGGLTFGDEQYF
CDR3nt: TGTGCCAGCAGCCAAGATTCGACGGGAGGAGGACTTACCTTTGGGGACGAGCAGTACTTC

abundance: .
d_gene: .
v_gene: TRBV2
j_gene: TRBJ2-3
CDR3aa: CASTLTSSSSTDTQYF
CDR3nt: TGTGCCAGCACCTTAACTAGCAGTTCTAGCACAGATACGCAGTATTTT

abundance: .
d_gene: TRBD1
v_gene: TRBV2
j_gene: TRBJ1-2
CDR3aa: CASSVGGFYGYTF
CDR3nt: TGTGCCAGCAGTGTAGGGGGCTTCTATGGCTACACCTTC

abundance: .
d_gene: .
v_gene: TRBV7-2
j_gene: TRBJ2-1
CDR3aa: CASSRAQGGNEQFF
CDR3nt: TGTGCCAGCAGCCGTGCGCAGGGTGGAAATGAGCAGTTCTTC

abundance: .
d_gene: .
v_gene: TRBV28
j_gene: TRBJ2-7
CDR3aa: CASSLGQGGYEQYF
CDR3nt: TGTGCCAGCAGTTTAGGTCAGGGAGGATACGAGCAGTACTTC

abundance: .
d_gene: .
v_gene: TRBV7-3
j_gene: TRBJ2-1
CDR3aa: CASSYASLRVDEQFF
CDR3nt: TGTGCCAGCAGCTACGCTAGTCTCAGGGTCGATGAGCAGTTCTTC

abundance: .
d_gene: .
v_gene: TRBV15
j_gene: TRBJ1-5
CDR3aa: CATSHGSGPQHF
CDR3nt: TGTGCCACCAGCCACGGATCGGGGCCCCAGCATTTT

abundance: .
d_gene: .
v_gene: TRBV7-8
j_gene: TRBJ2-7
CDR3aa: CASSLERGGYEQYF
CDR3nt: TGTGCCAGCAGCTTAGAAAGGGGGGGATACGAGCAGTACTTC

abundance: .
d_gene: TRBD1
v_gene: TRBV5-1
j_gene: TRBJ1-2
CDR3aa: CASSPGQAVNYGYTF
CDR3nt: TGCGCCAGCAGCCCGGGACAGGCTGTTAACTATGGCTACACCTTC

abundance: .
d_gene: TRBD1
v_gene: TRBV6-5
j_gene: TRBJ2-7
CDR3aa: CASIPGTANSYEQYF
CDR3nt: TGTGCCAGCATTCCCGGGACAGCCAACTCCTACGAGCAGTACTTC

abundance: few
d_gene: .
v_gene: TRBV3-1/TRBV3-2
j_gene: TRBJ2-4
CDR3aa: CASSPMGGAKNIQYF
CDR3nt: TGTGCCAGCAGCCCCATGGGGGGAGCCAAAAACATTCAGTACTTC

abundance: once
d_gene: .
v_gene: TRBV5-8
j_gene: TRBJ2-7
CDR3aa: CASSLAGRGVYEQYF
CDR3nt: TGTGCCAGCAGCTTGGCCGGGAGAGGCGTCTACGAGCAGTACTTC

abundance: once
d_gene: .
v_gene: TRBV2
j_gene: TRBJ2-2
CDR3aa: CASSESLIYTGELFF
CDR3nt: TGTGCCAGCAGTGAATCCCTTATCTACACCGGGGAGCTGTTTTTT

abundance: .
d_gene: .
v_gene: TRBV19
j_gene: TRBJ1-5
CDR3aa: CASSKSFNQPQHF
CDR3nt: TGTGCCAGTAGTAAGAGTTTCAATCAGCCCCAGCATTTT

abundance: .
d_gene: TRBD1
v_gene: TRBV28
j_gene: TRBJ1-4
CDR3aa: CASSQAGQGRNEKLFF
CDR3nt: TGTGCCAGCAGCCAAGCCGGACAGGGGAGAAATGAAAAACTGTTTTTT

abundance: .
d_gene: .
v_gene: TRBV19
j_gene: TRBJ2-7
CDR3aa: CASSPGNTYEQYF
CDR3nt: TGTGCCAGTAGTCCCGGGAACACCTACGAGCAGTACTTC

abundance: .
d_gene: .
v_gene: TRBV16
j_gene: TRBJ1-1
CDR3aa: CASSHQNTEAFF
CDR3nt: TGTGCCAGCAGCCACCAGAACACTGAAGCTTTCTTT

abundance: .
d_gene: TRBD1
v_gene: TRBV5-4
j_gene: TRBJ2-2
CDR3aa: CASSSGTDFTGELFF
CDR3nt: TGTGCCAGCAGTTCCGGGACAGACTTCACCGGGGAGCTGTTTTTT

abundance: .
d_gene: .
v_gene: TRBV7-9
j_gene: TRBJ1-2
CDR3aa: CASSPPLGTSYGYTF
CDR3nt: TGTGCCAGCAGCCCACCCCTCGGGACAAGTTATGGCTACACCTTC

abundance: few
d_gene: .
v_gene: TRBV28
j_gene: TRBJ1-4
CDR3aa: CASQGGGGNEKLFF
CDR3nt: TGTGCCTCTCAAGGGGGGGGCGGAAATGAAAAACTGTTTTTT

abundance: .
d_gene: .
v_gene: TRBV5-1
j_gene: TRBJ1-1
CDR3aa: CASSLASGRGNTEAFF
CDR3nt: TGCGCCAGCAGCTTGGCTTCGGGCAGGGGGAACACTGAAGCTTTCTTT

abundance: .
d_gene: TRBD1
v_gene: TRBV28
j_gene: TRBJ2-4
CDR3aa: CASSSGQNIQYF
CDR3nt: TGTGCCAGCAGTTCGGGACAGAACATTCAGTACTTC